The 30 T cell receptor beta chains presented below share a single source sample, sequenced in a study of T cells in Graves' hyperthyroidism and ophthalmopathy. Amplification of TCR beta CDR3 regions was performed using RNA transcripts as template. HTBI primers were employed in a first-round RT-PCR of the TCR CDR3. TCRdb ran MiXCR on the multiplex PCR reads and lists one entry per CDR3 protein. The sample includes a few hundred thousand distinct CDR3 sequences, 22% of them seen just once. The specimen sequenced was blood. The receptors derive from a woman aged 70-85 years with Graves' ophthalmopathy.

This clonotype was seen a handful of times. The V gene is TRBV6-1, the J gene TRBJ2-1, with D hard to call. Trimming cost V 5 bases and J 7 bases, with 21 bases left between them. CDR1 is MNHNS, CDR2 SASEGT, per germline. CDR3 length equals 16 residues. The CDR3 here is CASSFPGPQRKNEQFF. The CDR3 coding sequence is TGTGCCAGCAGTTTCCCGGGCCCCCAAAGGAAGAATGAGCAGTTCTTC.

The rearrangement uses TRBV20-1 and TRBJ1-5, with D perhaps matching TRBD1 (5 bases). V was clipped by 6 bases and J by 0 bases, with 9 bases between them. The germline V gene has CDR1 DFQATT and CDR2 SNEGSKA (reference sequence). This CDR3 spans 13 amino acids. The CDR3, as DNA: TGCAGTGCCTTGGGGGGTAGCAATCAGCCCCAGCATTTT. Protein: CSALGGSNQPQHF.

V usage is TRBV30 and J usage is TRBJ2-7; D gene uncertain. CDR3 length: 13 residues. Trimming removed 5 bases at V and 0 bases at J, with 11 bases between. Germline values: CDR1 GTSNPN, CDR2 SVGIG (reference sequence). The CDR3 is CAWGKSNSYEQYF. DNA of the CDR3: TGTGCCTGGGGTAAAAGTAACTCCTACGAGCAGTACTTC.

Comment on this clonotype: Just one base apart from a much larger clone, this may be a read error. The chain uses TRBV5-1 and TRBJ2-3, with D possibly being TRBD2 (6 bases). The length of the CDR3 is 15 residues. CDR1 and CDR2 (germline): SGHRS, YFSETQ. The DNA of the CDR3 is TGCGCCAGCAGCCGCTTTCCAGTATCGGGAGATACGCAGTGTTTT. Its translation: CASSRFPVSGDTQCF.

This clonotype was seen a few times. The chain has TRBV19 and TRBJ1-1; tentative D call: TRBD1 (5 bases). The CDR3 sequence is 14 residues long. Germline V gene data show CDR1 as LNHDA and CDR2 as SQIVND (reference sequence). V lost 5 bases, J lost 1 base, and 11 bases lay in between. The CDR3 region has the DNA TGTGCCAGTAGTCCTTATGGGGGGAACACTGAAGCTTTCTTT. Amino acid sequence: CASSPYGGNTEAFF.

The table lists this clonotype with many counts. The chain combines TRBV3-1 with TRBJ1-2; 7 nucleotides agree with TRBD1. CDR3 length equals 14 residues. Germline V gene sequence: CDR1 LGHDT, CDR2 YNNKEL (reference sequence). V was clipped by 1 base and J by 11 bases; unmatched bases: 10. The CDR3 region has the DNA TGTGCCAGCAGCCAAGCAGCGACAGGGCCTCTATACACCTTC. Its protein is CASSQAATGPLYTF.

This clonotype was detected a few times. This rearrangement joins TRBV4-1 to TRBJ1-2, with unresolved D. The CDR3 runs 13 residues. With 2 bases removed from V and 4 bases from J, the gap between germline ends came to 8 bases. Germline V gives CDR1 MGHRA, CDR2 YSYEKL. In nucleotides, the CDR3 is TGCGCCAGCAGCCAATTGGGCCTCTATGGCTACACCTTC. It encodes CASSQLGLYGYTF.

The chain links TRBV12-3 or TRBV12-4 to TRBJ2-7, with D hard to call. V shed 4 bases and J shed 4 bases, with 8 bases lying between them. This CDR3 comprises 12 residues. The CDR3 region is CASSSQRYEQYF. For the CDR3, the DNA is TGTGCCAGCAGTTCACAGAGATACGAGCAGTACTTC.

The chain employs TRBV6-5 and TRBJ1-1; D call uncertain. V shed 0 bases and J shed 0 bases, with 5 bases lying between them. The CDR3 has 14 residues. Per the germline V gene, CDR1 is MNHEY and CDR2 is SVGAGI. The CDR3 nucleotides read TGTGCCAGCAGTTACTCGCCGGTGAACACTGAAGCTTTCTTT. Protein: CASSYSPVNTEAFF.

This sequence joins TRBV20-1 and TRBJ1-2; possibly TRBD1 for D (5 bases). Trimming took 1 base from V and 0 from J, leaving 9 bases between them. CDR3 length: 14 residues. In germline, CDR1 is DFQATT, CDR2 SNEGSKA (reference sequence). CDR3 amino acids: CSARVDRTNYGYTF. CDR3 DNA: TGCAGTGCTAGAGTAGACAGAACTAACTATGGCTACACCTTC.

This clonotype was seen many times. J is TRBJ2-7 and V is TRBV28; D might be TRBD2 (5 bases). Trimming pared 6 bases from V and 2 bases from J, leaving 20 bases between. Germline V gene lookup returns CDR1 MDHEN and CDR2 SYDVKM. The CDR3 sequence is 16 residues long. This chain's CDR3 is CASSTISGRAPYEQYF. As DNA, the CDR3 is TGTGCCAGCAGCACTATAAGCGGCCGGGCTCCCTACGAGCAGTACTTC.

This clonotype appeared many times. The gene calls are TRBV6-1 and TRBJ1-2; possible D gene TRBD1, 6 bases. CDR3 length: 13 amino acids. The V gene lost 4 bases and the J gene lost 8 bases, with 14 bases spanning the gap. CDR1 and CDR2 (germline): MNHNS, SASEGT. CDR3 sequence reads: CASSGRGRRGYTF. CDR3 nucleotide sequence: TGTGCCAGCAGTGGCAGGGGAAGGAGAGGCTACACCTTC.

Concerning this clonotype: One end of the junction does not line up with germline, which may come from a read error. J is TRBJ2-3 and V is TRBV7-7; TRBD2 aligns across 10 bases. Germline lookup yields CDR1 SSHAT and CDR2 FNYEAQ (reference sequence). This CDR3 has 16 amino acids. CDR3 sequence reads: CASSFGLAEVQGTPYF. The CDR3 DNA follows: TGTGCTAGCAGCTTCGGACTAGCGGAGGTACAGGGTACGCCGTATTTT.

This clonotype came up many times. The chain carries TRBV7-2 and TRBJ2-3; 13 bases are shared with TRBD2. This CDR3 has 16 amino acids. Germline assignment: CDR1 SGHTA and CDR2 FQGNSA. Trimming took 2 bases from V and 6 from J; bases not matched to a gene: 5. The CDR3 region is CASSLMTSGGRDTQYF. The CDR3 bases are TGTGCCAGCAGCTTAATGACTAGCGGGGGGAGGGATACGCAGTATTTT. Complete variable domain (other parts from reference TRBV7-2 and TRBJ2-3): GAGVSQSPSNKVTEKGKDVELRCDPISGHTALYWYRQSLGQGLEFLIYFQGNSAPDKSGLPSDRFSAERTGGSVSTLTIQRTQQEDSAVYLCASSLMTSGGRDTQYFGPGTRLTVL.

This CDR3 reads CSVGPVAGELFF. The CDR3, as DNA: TGCAGCGTTGGGCCGGTTGCCGGGGAGCTGTTTTTT. The rearrangement links TRBV29-1 to TRBJ2-2, with no clear D. CDR3 length equals 12 residues. The V end lost 4 bases, the J end lost 6 bases, and 9 bases lay between the germline ends. Germline CDR1 is SQVTM and CDR2 is ANQGSEA.

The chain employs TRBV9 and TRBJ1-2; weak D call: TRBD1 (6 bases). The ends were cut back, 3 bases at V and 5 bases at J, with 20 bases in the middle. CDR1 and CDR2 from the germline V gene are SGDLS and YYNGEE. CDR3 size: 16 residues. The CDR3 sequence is CASSGEGGRGRYGYTF. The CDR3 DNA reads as TGTGCCAGCAGCGGGGAAGGGGGACGCGGGAGGTATGGCTACACCTTC.

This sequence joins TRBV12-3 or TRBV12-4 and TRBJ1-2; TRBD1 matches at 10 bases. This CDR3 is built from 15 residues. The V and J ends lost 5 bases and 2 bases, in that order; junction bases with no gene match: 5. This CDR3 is CASSRQGAGNYGYTF. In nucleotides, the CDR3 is TGTGCCAGCAGTCGACAGGGGGCAGGCAACTATGGCTACACCTTC.

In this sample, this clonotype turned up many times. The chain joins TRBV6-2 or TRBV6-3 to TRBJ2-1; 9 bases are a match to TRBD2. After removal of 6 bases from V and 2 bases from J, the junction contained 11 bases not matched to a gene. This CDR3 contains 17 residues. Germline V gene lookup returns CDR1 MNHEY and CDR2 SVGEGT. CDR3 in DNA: TGTGCCAGCAGCTCCCTCCTGGGCGGGAGGGCCTACAATGAGCAGTTCTTC. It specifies CASSSLLGGRAYNEQFF.

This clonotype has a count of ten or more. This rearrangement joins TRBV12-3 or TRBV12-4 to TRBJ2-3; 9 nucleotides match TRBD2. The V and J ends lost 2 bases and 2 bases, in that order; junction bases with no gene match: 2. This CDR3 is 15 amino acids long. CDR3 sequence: CASSLLAGPTDTQYF. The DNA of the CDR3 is TGTGCCAGCAGTTTACTAGCGGGACCCACAGATACGCAGTATTTT.

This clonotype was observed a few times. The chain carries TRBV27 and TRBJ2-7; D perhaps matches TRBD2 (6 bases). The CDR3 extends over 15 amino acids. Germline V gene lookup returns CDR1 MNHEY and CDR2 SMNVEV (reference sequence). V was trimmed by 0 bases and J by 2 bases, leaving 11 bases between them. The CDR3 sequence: CASSLSGTGAYEQYF. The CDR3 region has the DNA TGTGCCAGCAGTTTATCAGGGACGGGGGCCTACGAGCAGTACTTC.

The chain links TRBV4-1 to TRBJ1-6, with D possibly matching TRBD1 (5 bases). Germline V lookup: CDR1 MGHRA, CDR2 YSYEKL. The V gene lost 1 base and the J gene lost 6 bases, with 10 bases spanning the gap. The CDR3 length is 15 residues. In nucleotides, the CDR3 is TGCGCCAGCAGCCAAGTTACAGGAACTAATTCACCCCTCCACTTT. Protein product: CASSQVTGTNSPLHF.

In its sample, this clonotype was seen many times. The CDR3, as DNA: TGTGCCAGCAGTTTTGAAATGGGGACAGCTTTCTTT. It translates to CASSFEMGTAFF. V usage is TRBV28 and J usage is TRBJ1-1; maybe TRBD1 (5 bases). V lost 3 bases and J lost 10, with 12 bases in between. The CDR3 loop spans 12 amino acids. From germline, CDR1 is MDHEN and CDR2 SYDVKM. Full variable domain (missing parts from reference TRBV28 and TRBJ1-1): DVKVTQSSRYLVKRTGEKVFLECVQDMDHENMFWYRQDPGLGLRLIYFSYDVKMKEKGDIPEGYSVSREKKERFSLILESASTNQTSMYLCASSFEMGTAFFGQGTRLTVV.

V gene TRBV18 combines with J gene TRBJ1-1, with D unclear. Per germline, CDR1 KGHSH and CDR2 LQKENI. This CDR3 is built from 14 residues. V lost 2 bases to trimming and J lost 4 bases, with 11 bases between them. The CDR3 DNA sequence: TGTGCCAGCTCACCAGTCGGGGTGAGCACTGAAGCTTTCTTT. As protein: CASSPVGVSTEAFF.

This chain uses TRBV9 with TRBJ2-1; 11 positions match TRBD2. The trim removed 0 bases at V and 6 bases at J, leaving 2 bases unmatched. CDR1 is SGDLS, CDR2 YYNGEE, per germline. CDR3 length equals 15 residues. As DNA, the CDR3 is TGTGCCAGCAGCGTAGTAACTAGCGGGGGCAATGAGCAGTTCTTC. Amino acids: CASSVVTSGGNEQFF.

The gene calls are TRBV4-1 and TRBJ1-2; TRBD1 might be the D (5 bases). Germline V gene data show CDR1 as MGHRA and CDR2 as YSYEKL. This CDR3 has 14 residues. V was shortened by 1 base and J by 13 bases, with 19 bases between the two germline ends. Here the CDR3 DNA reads TGCGCCAGCAGCCAAGTTGTCCAACAGGCGCGTCTCACCTTC. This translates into CASSQVVQQARLTF.

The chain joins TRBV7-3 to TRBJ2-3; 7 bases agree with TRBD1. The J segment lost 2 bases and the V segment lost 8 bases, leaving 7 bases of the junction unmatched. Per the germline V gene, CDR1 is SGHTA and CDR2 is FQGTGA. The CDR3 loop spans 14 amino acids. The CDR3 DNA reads TGTGCCAGCGGCAAGACAGGGATCACAGATACGCAGTATTTT. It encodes CASGKTGITDTQYF.

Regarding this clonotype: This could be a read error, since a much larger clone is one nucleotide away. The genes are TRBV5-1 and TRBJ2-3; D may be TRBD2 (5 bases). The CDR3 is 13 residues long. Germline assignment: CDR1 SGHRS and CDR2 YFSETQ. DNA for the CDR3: TGCGTCAGCAGCTGGATAGGGAGAGATACGCAGTATTTT. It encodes CVSSWIGRDTQYF.

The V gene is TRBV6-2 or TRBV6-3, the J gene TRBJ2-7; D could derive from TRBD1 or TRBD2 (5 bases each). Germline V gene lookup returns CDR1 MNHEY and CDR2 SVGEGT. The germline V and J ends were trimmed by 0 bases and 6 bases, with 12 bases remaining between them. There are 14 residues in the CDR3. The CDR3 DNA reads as TGTGCCAGCAGTTACTCGAGGGGCAGCGGCGAGCAGTACTTC. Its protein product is CASSYSRGSGEQYF.

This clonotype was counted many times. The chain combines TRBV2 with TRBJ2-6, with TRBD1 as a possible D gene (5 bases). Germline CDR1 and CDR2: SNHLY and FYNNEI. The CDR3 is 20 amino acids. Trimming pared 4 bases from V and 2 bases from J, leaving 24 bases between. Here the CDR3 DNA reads TGTGCCAGCAGTGTTCAAAGGGCGAGTCCAGGGCTCGCTGGGGCCAACGTCCTGACTTTC. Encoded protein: CASSVQRASPGLAGANVLTF.

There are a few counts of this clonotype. The CDR3 DNA follows: TGTGCCAGGGAGGACAGCGGGAGTTGCTACGAGCAGTACTTC. It is translated as CAREDSGSCYEQYF. The V and J genes are TRBV18 and TRBJ2-7; 8 bases map to TRBD2. The CDR3 extends over 14 amino acids. Germline trimming cut 9 bases from V and 3 bases from J; bases unmatched to any gene: 10. Looked up from germline, CDR1 is KGHSH and CDR2 is LQKENI. The entire variable domain, with the rest obtained from reference TRBV18 and TRBJ2-7, is as follows: NAGVMQNPRHLVRRRGQEARLRCSPMKGHSHVYWYRQLPEEGLKFMVYLQKENIIDESGMPKERFSAEFPKEGPSILRIQQVVRGDSAAYFCAREDSGSCYEQYFGPGTRLTVT.